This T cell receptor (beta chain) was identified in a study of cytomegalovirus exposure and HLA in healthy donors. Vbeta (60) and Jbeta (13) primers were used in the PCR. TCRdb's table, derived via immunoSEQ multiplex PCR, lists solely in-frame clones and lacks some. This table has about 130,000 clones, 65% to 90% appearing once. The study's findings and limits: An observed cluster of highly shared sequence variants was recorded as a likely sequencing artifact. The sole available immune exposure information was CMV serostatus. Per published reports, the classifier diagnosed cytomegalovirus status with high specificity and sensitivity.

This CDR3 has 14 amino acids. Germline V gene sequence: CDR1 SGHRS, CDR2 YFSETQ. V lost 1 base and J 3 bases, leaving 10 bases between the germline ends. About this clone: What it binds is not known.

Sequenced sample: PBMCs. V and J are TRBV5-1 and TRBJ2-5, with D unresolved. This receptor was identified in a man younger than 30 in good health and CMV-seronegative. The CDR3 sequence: CASSLTQAKETQYF. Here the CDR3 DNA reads TGCGCCAGCAGCTTGACCCAGGCAAAAGAGACCCAGTACTTC.